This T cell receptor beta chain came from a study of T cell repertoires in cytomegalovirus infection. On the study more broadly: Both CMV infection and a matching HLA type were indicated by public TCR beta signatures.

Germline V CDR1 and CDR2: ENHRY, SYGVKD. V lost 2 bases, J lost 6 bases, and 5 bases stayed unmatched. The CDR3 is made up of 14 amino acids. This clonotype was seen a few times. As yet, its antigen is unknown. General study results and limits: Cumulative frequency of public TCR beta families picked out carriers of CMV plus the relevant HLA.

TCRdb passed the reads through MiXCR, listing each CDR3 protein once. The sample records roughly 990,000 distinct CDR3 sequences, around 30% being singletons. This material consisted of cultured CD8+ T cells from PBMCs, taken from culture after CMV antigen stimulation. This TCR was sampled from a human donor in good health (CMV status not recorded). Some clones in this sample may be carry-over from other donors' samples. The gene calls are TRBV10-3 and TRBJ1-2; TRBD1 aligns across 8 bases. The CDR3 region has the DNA TGTGCCATCAGTGAGACGGTGACAGGGGATGGCTACACCTTC. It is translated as CAISETVTGDGYTF.